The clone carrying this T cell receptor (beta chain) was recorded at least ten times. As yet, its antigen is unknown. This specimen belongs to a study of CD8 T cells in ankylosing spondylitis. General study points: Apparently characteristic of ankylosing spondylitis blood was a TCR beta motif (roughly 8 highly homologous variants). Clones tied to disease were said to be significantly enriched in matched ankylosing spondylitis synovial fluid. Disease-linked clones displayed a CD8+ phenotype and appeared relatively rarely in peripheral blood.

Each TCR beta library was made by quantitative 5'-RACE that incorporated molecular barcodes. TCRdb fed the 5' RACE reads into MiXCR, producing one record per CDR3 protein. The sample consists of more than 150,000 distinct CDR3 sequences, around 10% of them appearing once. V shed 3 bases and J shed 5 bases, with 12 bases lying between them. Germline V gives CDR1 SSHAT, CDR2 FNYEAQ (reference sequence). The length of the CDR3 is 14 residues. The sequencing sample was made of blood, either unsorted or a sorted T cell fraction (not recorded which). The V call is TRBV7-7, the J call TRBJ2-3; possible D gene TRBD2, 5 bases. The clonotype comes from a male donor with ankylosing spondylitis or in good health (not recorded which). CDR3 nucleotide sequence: TGTGCCAGCAGCTTTCAACTAGGAGGAGATACGCAGTATTTT. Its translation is CASSFQLGGDTQYF.